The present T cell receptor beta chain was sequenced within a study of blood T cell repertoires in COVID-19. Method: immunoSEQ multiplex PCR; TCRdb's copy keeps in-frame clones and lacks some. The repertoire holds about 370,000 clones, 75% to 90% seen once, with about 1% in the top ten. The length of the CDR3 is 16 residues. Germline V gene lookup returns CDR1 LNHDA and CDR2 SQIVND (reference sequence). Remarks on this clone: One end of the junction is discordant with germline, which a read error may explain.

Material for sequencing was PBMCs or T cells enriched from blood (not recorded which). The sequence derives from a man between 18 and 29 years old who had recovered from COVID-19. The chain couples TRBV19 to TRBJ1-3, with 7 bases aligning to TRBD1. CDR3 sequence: CASSPRTGGPGSTIYF. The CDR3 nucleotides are TGTGCCAGTAGTCCTCGGACAGGCGGTCCTGGAAGCACCATATATTTT.